What follows is one T cell receptor (beta chain) and its context. Its antigen is unidentified. Germline and junction disagree at one end, which may indicate a read error. A second roughly 6 to 11 cycle PCR used barcoded and J-beta primers. Each of the cDNA molecules was tagged by a template-switch adaptor with 12 random nucleotides. One entry per CDR3 protein results from TCRdb running MiXCR on the 5' RACE reads. The sample holds about 1.8 million distinct CDR3 sequences; roughly 49% are singletons and the top ten take over 2%. CDR1 SGHTA and CDR2 FQGNSA come from the germline V gene. This CDR3 has 12 residues. Each donor was a healthy Caucasian individual from Russia, aged 6 to 90. The entry originates in a study of blood T cells in healthy people across ages. Study conclusions and caveats: Researchers deemed the diversity estimates from one million T cells underestimates. Bulk PBMC profiling left naive and antigen-experienced comparisons inconclusive.

The sequence was collected from a woman in her forties in good health. Material for sequencing was blood. The genes are TRBV7-2 and TRBJ1-2; no reliable D call. The CDR3 spells CASSLDYYGHTF. CDR3 sequence (DNA): TGTGCCAGCAGCTTAGATTACTATGGCCACACCTTC.